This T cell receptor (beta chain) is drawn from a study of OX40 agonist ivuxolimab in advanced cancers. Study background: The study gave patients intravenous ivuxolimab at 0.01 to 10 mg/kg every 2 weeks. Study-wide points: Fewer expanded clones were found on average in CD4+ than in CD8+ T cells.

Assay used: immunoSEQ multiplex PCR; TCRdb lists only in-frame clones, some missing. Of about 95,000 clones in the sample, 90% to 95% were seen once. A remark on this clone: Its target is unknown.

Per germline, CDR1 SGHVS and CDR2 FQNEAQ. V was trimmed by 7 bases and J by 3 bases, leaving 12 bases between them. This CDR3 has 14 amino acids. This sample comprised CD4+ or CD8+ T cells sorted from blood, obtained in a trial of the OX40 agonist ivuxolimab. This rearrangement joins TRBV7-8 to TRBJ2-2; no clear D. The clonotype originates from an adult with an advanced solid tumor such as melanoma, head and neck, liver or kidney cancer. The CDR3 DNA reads TGTGCCAGCACTCTTACCGTGTACACCGGGGAGCTGTTTTTT. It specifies CASTLTVYTGELFF.